Each of the 24 T cell receptor beta chains below was sequenced from the same sample in a study of T cell changes during pregnancy in multiple sclerosis (dated by TCRdb to between 2018 and 2021). To prepare the library, the immunoSEQ multiplex PCR assay was applied. Imported from immuneACCESS, the table was reduced by TCRdb to in-frame sequences with V and J called. These copies leave out some clones; in studies compared against another copy, an unresolved V gene accounts for under half, and the cause of the remainder is not known. The sample yields about 67,000 clones; more than 85% were counted once. The ten largest account for around 1.4% of the sample. Material: peripheral blood, obtained in the second trimester of pregnancy. Receptors originate from a female donor with multiple sclerosis, enrolled in a pregnancy study.

This clone appeared a few times. V and J are TRBV4-1 and TRBJ2-7, with D hard to call. Per germline, CDR1 MGHRA and CDR2 YSYEKL. The V gene lost 0 bases and the J gene lost 2 bases, with 20 bases spanning the gap. The CDR3 runs to 18 residues. The CDR3 sequence: CASSQDPPAGLLAYEQYF. CDR3 DNA: TGCGCCAGCAGCCAAGATCCCCCCGCAGGTCTGTTGGCCTACGAGCAGTACTTC.

For the CDR3, the DNA is TGCGCCAGCAGCTCCACAGGTCCATATGAGGAGCAGTACTTC. Translation gives CASSSTGPYEEQYF. This chain uses TRBV5-1 with TRBJ2-7, with D possibly matching TRBD1 (5 bases). Per germline, CDR1 SGHRS and CDR2 YFSETQ. The V and J ends lost 3 bases and 7 bases respectively, with 17 bases between them. CDR3 length: 14 amino acids.

The chain links TRBV6-1 to TRBJ1-3; a possible D gene is TRBD1 (5 bases). CDR3 length equals 16 residues. Looked up from germline, CDR1 is MNHNS and CDR2 is SASEGT. V lost 2 bases, J lost 0 bases, and 11 bases lay in between. Written as DNA, the CDR3 is TGTGCCAGCAGTGAACAGGCAGGGCTCTCTGGAAACACCATATATTTT. It encodes CASSEQAGLSGNTIYF.

The chain links TRBV5-1 to TRBJ2-7, with D tentatively TRBD1 (6 bases). Trimming removed 2 bases at V and 6 bases at J, with 18 bases between. The CDR3 runs to 15 residues. The germline V gene encodes CDR1 SGHRS and CDR2 YFSETQ. Here the CDR3 reads CASSLSTGFSGEQYF. Written as DNA, the CDR3 is TGCGCCAGCAGCTTATCCACAGGGTTTTCGGGCGAGCAGTACTTC.

This sequence joins TRBV7-9 and TRBJ2-3, with no clear D. The CDR3 runs to 13 residues. Trimming shortened V by 9 bases and J by 4 bases, and 14 bases separated the two germline ends. Germline CDR1 is SEHNR and CDR2 is FQNEAQ (reference sequence). The CDR3 is CASIRTQADTQYF. In DNA form, the CDR3 reads TGTGCCAGTATCCGCACCCAGGCAGATACGCAGTATTTT.

This clone was counted once. The J gene is TRBJ2-6, the V gene TRBV18, with TRBD1 matching over 10 bases. CDR3 length: 19 amino acids. V was clipped by 2 bases and J by 2 bases; unmatched bases: 9. In germline, CDR1 is KGHSH, CDR2 LQKENI. The CDR3 DNA sequence: TGTGCCAGCTCACCATTCGCCGGGACAGGGGCCCCTGGGGCCAACGTCCTGACTTTC. The encoded protein is CASSPFAGTGAPGANVLTF. Full variable domain (remainder filled in from reference TRBV18 and TRBJ2-6): NAGVMQNPRHLVRRRGQEARLRCSPMKGHSHVYWYRQLPEEGLKFMVYLQKENIIDESGMPKERFSAEFPKEGPSILRIQQVVRGDSAAYFCASSPFAGTGAPGANVLTFGAGSRLTVL.

The rearrangement links TRBV12-5 to TRBJ2-1; D unresolved. Trimming pared 2 bases from V and 3 bases from J, leaving 5 bases between. Germline V CDR1 and CDR2: LGHNT, FRNRAP. This CDR3 comprises 13 residues. The CDR3 DNA reads as TGTGCTAGTGGTTTGTTCGGCTACAATGAGCAGTTCTTC. Translating it yields CASGLFGYNEQFF.

The V call is TRBV29-1, the J call TRBJ2-3; D remains unclear. Germline V gives CDR1 SQVTM, CDR2 ANQGSEA. The CDR3 contains 13 residues. V lost 4 bases and J lost 2, with 10 bases in between. The CDR3 region has the DNA TGCAGCGTTGCACTCCCACTCACAGATACGCAGTATTTT. As protein: CSVALPLTDTQYF.

This rearrangement joins TRBV4-3 to TRBJ1-2; D possibly corresponds to TRBD1 (5 bases). Trimming removed 7 bases at V and 5 bases at J, with 20 bases between. Per the germline V gene, CDR1 is LGHNA and CDR2 is YSLEER. The CDR3 has 15 amino acids. This CDR3 is CASTTQRGGGYGYTF. The CDR3 nucleotides are TGCGCCAGCACCACCCAGCGGGGCGGGGGATATGGCTACACCTTC.

As for this clone: Other DNA sequences in the sample encode the same CDR3. The V gene is TRBV6-1, the J gene TRBJ1-5, with 8 bases that match TRBD1. After removal of 4 bases from V and 2 bases from J, the junction contained 4 bases not matched to a gene. The CDR3 has 15 amino acids. Per germline, CDR1 MNHNS and CDR2 SASEGT. The CDR3 region is CASSGTGIGNQPQHF. DNA for the CDR3: TGTGCCAGCAGTGGGACAGGGATCGGCAATCAGCCCCAGCATTTT.

This chain connects TRBV19 to TRBJ1-2; 8 bases fit TRBD1. The CDR3 length is 15 residues. The V and J ends lost 8 bases and 1 base, in that order; junction bases with no gene match: 9. CDR1 is LNHDA, CDR2 SQIVND, per germline (reference sequence). In nucleotides, the CDR3 is TGTGCCAGTTCGGACAGGGCCAGACGTAACTATGGCTACACCTTC. Its protein product is CASSDRARRNYGYTF.

This clone was observed a single time. V is TRBV4-3 and J is TRBJ2-3; TRBD2 agrees at 7 bases. The CDR3 loop spans 18 amino acids. Germline V gene sequence: CDR1 LGHNA, CDR2 YSLEER. J gave up 0 bases and V 3 bases, and 12 bases lay outside the gene matches. The DNA of the CDR3 is TGCGCCAGCAGCCAGGCCCCGAGCGGGGCGGGGAGCACAGATACGCAGTATTTT. This codes for CASSQAPSGAGSTDTQYF.

The chain recombines TRBV6-1 with TRBJ2-3; D not resolved. The CDR3 is made up of 13 amino acids. Germline V gives CDR1 MNHNS, CDR2 SASEGT. V was pared by 6 bases and J by 0 bases, with 7 bases between. This CDR3 reads CASRPGSTDTQYF. The CDR3 nucleotides read TGTGCCAGCAGGCCAGGTAGCACAGATACGCAGTATTTT.

This clone was observed once. CDR3 amino acids: CASGSPVAVTGELFF. Here the CDR3 DNA reads TGTGCTAGTGGCTCTCCCGTAGCTGTGACCGGGGAGCTGTTTTTT. The chain employs TRBV12-5 and TRBJ2-2; D unclear. The CDR3 extends over 15 amino acids. The germline gives CDR1 LGHNT, CDR2 FRNRAP. With 6 bases removed from V and 5 bases from J, the gap between germline ends came to 16 bases.

The rearrangement joins TRBV9 to TRBJ2-7; 8 positions match TRBD2. Germline V gene sequence: CDR1 SGDLS, CDR2 YYNGEE. The trim removed 4 bases at V and 4 bases at J, leaving 13 bases unmatched. The CDR3 spans 16 residues. The CDR3 DNA sequence: TGTGCCAGCAGCCCCCGAAAACTAGCGGCACCTTACGAGCAGTACTTC. This translates into CASSPRKLAAPYEQYF.

This clone is a singleton in its sample. J is TRBJ2-1 and V is TRBV25-1, with 7 bases aligning to TRBD1. Germline CDR1 and CDR2: MGHDK and SYGVNS. There are 14 residues in the CDR3. V gave up 8 bases and J gave up 0 bases; unmatched junction bases: 4. The CDR3 loop reads CASRGQSSYNEQFF. CDR3 sequence (DNA): TGTGCCAGCCGGGGACAGAGCTCCTACAATGAGCAGTTCTTC.

This clone was observed a single time. The chain is built from TRBV25-1 and TRBJ1-1; 9 positions agree with TRBD1. Germline V CDR1 and CDR2: MGHDK, SYGVNS. V lost 0 bases to trimming and J lost 8 bases; unmatched junction nucleotides: 7. CDR3 length equals 15 residues. In DNA form, the CDR3 reads TGTGCCAGCAGTGAATATAATAGGGACAGGGCGGAAGCTTTCTTT. It yields the protein CASSEYNRDRAEAFF.

This clone has only one observation. The chain employs TRBV5-6 and TRBJ1-1; 9 bases align to TRBD1. The germline V gene has CDR1 SGHDT and CDR2 YYEEEE. The CDR3 spans 14 residues. V gave up 4 bases and J gave up 5 bases; unmatched junction bases: 6. The CDR3 region has the DNA TGTGCCAGCAGCCGGGACAGGGAGGTGACTGAAGCTTTCTTT. It encodes CASSRDREVTEAFF.

This clone was counted a few times. The chain combines TRBV11-2 with TRBJ2-3; D remains unclear. CDR3 length: 12 amino acids. CDR1 and CDR2 (germline): SGHAT, FQNNGV. The germline V and J ends were trimmed by 2 bases and 2 bases, with 2 bases remaining between them. CDR3 DNA: TGTGCCAGCAGCTTATACACAGATACGCAGTATTTT. This translates into CASSLYTDTQYF. Full variable domain (missing parts from reference TRBV11-2 and TRBJ2-3): EAGVAQSPRYKIIEKRQSVAFWCNPISGHATLYWYQQILGQGPKLLIQFQNNGVVDDSQLPKDRFSAERLKGVDSTLKIQPAKLEDSAVYLCASSLYTDTQYFGPGTRLTVL.

The genes are TRBV4-1 and TRBJ2-1; D unclear. The CDR3 is made up of 15 amino acids. The germline V and J ends were trimmed by 0 bases and 12 bases, with 18 bases remaining between them. Germline CDR1 and CDR2: MGHRA and YSYEKL. The CDR3 nucleotides are TGCGCCAGCAGCCAAGACAGCCCCCCCCCAGGTGCGCAGTTCTTC. It encodes CASSQDSPPPGAQFF.

The chain carries TRBV7-8 and TRBJ2-7; 12 bases match TRBD2. This CDR3 is 19 amino acids long. Germline V gives CDR1 SGHVS, CDR2 FQNEAQ. V was clipped by 1 base and J by 1 base; unmatched bases: 11. The CDR3 DNA is TGTGCCAGCAGCTTAGATTGGACTAGCGGGAATTGGGAGTCCTACGAGCAGTACTTC. Its protein is CASSLDWTSGNWESYEQYF.

The chain couples TRBV5-8 to TRBJ1-2; D is uncertain. The CDR3 covers 16 residues. CDR1 is SGHTS and CDR2 is YDEGEE in the germline V gene. Trimming left V 0 bases short and J 6 bases short, with 18 bases between. In nucleotides, the CDR3 is TGTGCCAGCAGCTTGGATCTCCGGGGATTCGGGGATGGCTACACCTTC. It translates to CASSLDLRGFGDGYTF.

The chain is built from TRBV4-3 and TRBJ2-7; D ambiguous. V lost 0 bases to trimming and J lost 4 bases, with 10 bases between them. The CDR3 sequence is 14 residues long. Germline CDR1 LGHNA, CDR2 YSLEER. The chain's CDR3 is CASSQDSHQYEQYF. CDR3 nucleotide sequence: TGCGCCAGCAGCCAAGATTCCCACCAGTACGAGCAGTACTTC.

The gene calls are TRBV21-1 and TRBJ1-1; the DNA was not used to check the table's D call, TRBD1. TRBV21-1 has pseudogene status. CDR3 size: 19 residues. The chain's CDR3 is CASSVPVPDSAPMNTEAFF. CDR3 nucleotide sequence: TGTGCCAGCAGCGTCCCTGTGCCTGACAGCGCTCCGATGAACACTGAAGCTTTCTTT.